This is a list of T cell receptor beta chains from one sample in a study of blood T cell repertoires in COVID-19. Clones were read by immunoSEQ multiplex PCR, and TCRdb kept only the in-frame ones, dropping some. The sample shows around 200,000 clones, around 86% of them seen only once. The specimen sequenced was peripheral blood. Every receptor here comes from a man in his 70s with acute or convalescent COVID-19. Each CDR3 is given with its conserved first and last residue. The D gene is left open where the match is weak. Size values are once, few and many counts, or a class for expanded clones, and some rows have none.

CDR3 length	V gene	J gene	clone size	D gene	CDR3 protein	CDR3 DNA
14	TRBV28	TRBJ1-5	-	-	CASSWTGGYQPQHF	TGTGCCAGCAGTTGGACCGGCGGGTATCAGCCCCAGCATTTT
17	TRBV5-1	TRBJ1-6	-	TRBD1	CASTPWGHGQGFSPLHF	TGCGCCAGCACCCCGTGGGGTCACGGACAGGGCTTTTCACCCCTCCACTTT
13	TRBV3-1/TRBV3-2	TRBJ2-3	-	TRBD2	CASSPGGTDTQYF	TGTGCCAGCAGCCCGGGGGGAACAGATACGCAGTATTTT
14	TRBV27	TRBJ1-4	-	-	CASSLNRIAEKLFF	TGTGCCAGCAGTTTAAACAGGATTGCCGAAAAACTGTTTTTT
15	TRBV6-5	TRBJ2-3	-	TRBD2	CASRRAGDMEDTQYF	TGTGCCAGCAGGAGAGCGGGGGATATGGAAGATACGCAGTATTTT
14	TRBV24-1	TRBJ1-4	-	TRBD1	CATSDSGGDEKLFF	TGTGCCACCAGTGATTCAGGGGGTGACGAAAAACTGTTTTTT
15	TRBV6-5	TRBJ1-3	once	TRBD1	CASNFGQGWGNTIYF	TGTGCCAGCAATTTTGGACAGGGGTGGGGAAACACCATATATTTT
15	TRBV3-1/TRBV3-2	TRBJ2-3	-	-	CASSPTGFSSDTQYF	TGTGCCAGCAGCCCAACGGGGTTTAGCTCAGATACGCAGTATTTT
13	TRBV29-1	TRBJ1-2	-	TRBD1	CSAGDRANYGYTF	TGCAGCGCCGGCGACAGGGCGAACTATGGCTACACCTTC
15	TRBV5-1	TRBJ2-7	-	TRBD2	CASRPGSGNTYEQYF	TGCGCCAGCAGACCGGGAAGCGGGAACACCTACGAGCAGTACTTC
14	TRBV6-5	TRBJ1-1	-	TRBD1	CASSWDSGGTEAFF	TGTGCCAGCAGTTGGGACAGCGGGGGGACTGAAGCTTTCTTT
16	TRBV18	TRBJ1-6	-	-	CASSQRVGQVDSPLHF	TGTGCCAGCTCACAACGGGTGGGGCAGGTGGATTCACCCCTCCACTTT
13	TRBV5-4	TRBJ2-1	-	TRBD2	CASSSQLAGGLFF	TGTGCCAGCAGCTCCCAACTAGCGGGGGGGTTGTTCTTC
16	TRBV5-1	TRBJ2-3	-	-	CASSSRPSGFTDTQYF	TGCGCCAGCAGCTCCCGGCCAAGCGGGTTCACAGATACGCAGTATTTT
13	TRBV3-1/TRBV3-2	TRBJ2-1	-	-	CASSLQLADEQFF	TGTGCCAGCAGCCTCCAATTGGCCGATGAGCAGTTCTTC